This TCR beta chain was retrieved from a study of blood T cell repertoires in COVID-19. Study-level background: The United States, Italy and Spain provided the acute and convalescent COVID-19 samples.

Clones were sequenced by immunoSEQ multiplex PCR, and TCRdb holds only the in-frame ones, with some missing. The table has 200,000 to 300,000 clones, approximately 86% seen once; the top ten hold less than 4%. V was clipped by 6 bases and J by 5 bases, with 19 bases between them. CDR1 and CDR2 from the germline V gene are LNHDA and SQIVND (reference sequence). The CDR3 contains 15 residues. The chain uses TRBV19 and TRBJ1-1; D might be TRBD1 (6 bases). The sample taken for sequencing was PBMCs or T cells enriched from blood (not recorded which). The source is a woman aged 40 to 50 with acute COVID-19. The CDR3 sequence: CASSARQERGTEAFF. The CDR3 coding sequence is TGTGCCAGTAGCGCCAGACAGGAGCGAGGAACTGAAGCTTTCTTT.